These 7 T cell receptor beta chains share one sample of origin, sequenced in a study of vaccination and CD4 T cells after COVID-19. Their antigen targets remain unknown. As to treatment: roughly 11-day PBMC culture with coronavirus spike peptide pools or control peptides (ViraFEST assay). Cultured CD4+ T cell DNA was sequenced using the Oncomine TCR Beta short-read assay. TCRdb reprocessed the PCR reads with MiXCR, giving one entry per CDR3 protein. The data contain 3,000 to 3,500 distinct CDR3 sequences, more than 20% of them seen just once; the ten biggest clones take up about 51%. Source: CD4+ T cells from blood, cultured in vitro, taken after SARS-CoV-2 vaccination. These receptors were collected from a human donor who had recovered from COVID-19.

The J gene is TRBJ1-1, the V gene TRBV6-1; 9 bases agree with TRBD1. The CDR3 covers 13 residues. Germline assignment: CDR1 MNHNS and CDR2 SASEGT. After removal of 8 bases from V and 4 bases from J, the junction contained 5 bases not matched to a gene. The CDR3 DNA follows: TGTGCCAGCCGGACAGGGGAGTTCACTGAAGCTTTCTTT. This encodes CASRTGEFTEAFF.

This rearrangement joins TRBV7-9 to TRBJ1-1; 8 bases map to TRBD1. Germline V gene sequence: CDR1 SEHNR, CDR2 FQNEAQ (reference sequence). V trimming: 5 bases; J trimming: 1 base; junction bases outside the gene matches: 6. The CDR3 covers 15 residues. CDR3 sequence: CASSSRGPTNTEAFF. The CDR3 DNA reads as TGTGCCAGCAGCAGCAGGGGGCCGACGAACACTGAAGCTTTCTTT.

The table lists this clonotype with many counts. The rearrangement links TRBV20-1 to TRBJ2-7; a possible D gene is TRBD2 (5 bases). CDR3 size: 15 residues. The germline V gene encodes CDR1 DFQATT and CDR2 SNEGSKA (reference sequence). V gave up 3 bases and J gave up 3 bases, with 18 bases separating them. CDR3 DNA sequence: TGCAGTGCTAGTGCCCTGGACTTCTCCCTCTACGAGCAGTACTTC. Its translation is CSASALDFSLYEQYF.

The table lists this clonotype with a count of one. A much more abundant neighbour one base away suggests this may be a read error. The V gene is TRBV20-1, the J gene TRBJ2-7, with no clear D. V was cut by 6 bases and J by 5 bases, with 20 bases left in between. CDR1 and CDR2 (germline): DFQATT, SNEGSKA (reference sequence). This CDR3 is 14 amino acids long. CDR3 coding DNA: TGCAGTGCCGAGTCGTCGGCCCTCCCCCACGAGCAGTACTTC. Amino acids: CSAESSALPHEQYF.

In this sample, this clonotype turned up a few times. This rearrangement joins TRBV21-1 to TRBJ2-7; the table's D gene call, TRBD1, was not cross checked with the DNA. TRBV21-1 is shown as a pseudogene. The CDR3 is made up of 16 amino acids. Here the CDR3 DNA reads TGTGCCAGCAGGAACGATCAGGGACAGGGGAGCCACGAGCAGTACTTC. Translation: CASRNDQGQGSHEQYF.

A few counts support this clonotype. The chain has TRBV24-1 and TRBJ2-3; the D is unclear. This CDR3 region has 15 residues. Trimming took off 3 bases at V and 1 base at J, with 10 bases between the two ends. The germline V gene encodes CDR1 KGHDR and CDR2 SFDVKD. The CDR3 region has the DNA TGTGCCACCAGTGATAGTCCGCCCCGCACAGATACGCAGTATTTT. It specifies CATSDSPPRTDTQYF.

The chain links TRBV6-1 to TRBJ1-2; the match to TRBD1 covers 11 bases. The CDR3 covers 16 residues. V trimming: 4 bases; J trimming: 7 bases; junction bases outside the gene matches: 11. Germline V gene lookup returns CDR1 MNHNS and CDR2 SASEGT. The CDR3 is CASSAHSGQGASGYTF. CDR3 nucleotide sequence: TGTGCCAGCAGTGCACACTCAGGACAGGGGGCAAGTGGCTACACCTTC.